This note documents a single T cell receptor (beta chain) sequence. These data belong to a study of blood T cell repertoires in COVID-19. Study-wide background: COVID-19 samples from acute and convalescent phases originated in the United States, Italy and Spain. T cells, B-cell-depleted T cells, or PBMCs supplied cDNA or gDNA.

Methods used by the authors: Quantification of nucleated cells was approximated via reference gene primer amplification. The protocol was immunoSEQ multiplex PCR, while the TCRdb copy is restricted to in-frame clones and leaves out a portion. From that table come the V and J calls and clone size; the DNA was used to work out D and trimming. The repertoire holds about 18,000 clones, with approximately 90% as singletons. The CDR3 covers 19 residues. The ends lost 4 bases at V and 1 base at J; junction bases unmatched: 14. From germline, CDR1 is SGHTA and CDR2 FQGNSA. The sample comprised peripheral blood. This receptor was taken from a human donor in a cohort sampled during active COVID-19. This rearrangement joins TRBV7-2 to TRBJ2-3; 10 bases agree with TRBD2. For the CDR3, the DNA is TGTGCCAGCAGCTCCTCCTCAAGCGGGGGGGCCGGGGGCACAGATACGCAGTATTTT. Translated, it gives CASSSSSSGGAGGTDTQYF.